These 17 T cell receptor beta chains were sequenced from one sample in a study of stem cell transplantation in POMP-related autoinflammatory disease. Assay used: immunoSEQ multiplex PCR; TCRdb lists only in-frame clones, some missing. Here the sample spans 25,000 to 30,000 clones, approximately 78% being singletons. The source material was CD4+ T cells from PBMCs, sampled before stem cell transplantation. The origin of the receptors is a human donor with POMP-related autoinflammation and immune dysregulation (PRAID).

The chain combines TRBV2 with TRBJ1-2; weak D call: TRBD1 (5 bases). CDR3 length: 15 residues. V lost 1 base to trimming and J lost 4 bases, with 13 bases between them. Germline lookup yields CDR1 SNHLY and CDR2 FYNNEI. The CDR3 bases are TGTGCCAGCAGTGAAGGTGGGGGGTCGAGCTATGGCTACACCTTC. Its translation is CASSEGGGSSYGYTF.

This clone has only a few counts. V usage is TRBV6-5 and J usage is TRBJ1-2; D remains ambiguous. CDR3 length equals 13 residues. Germline lookup yields CDR1 MNHEY and CDR2 SVGAGI. V was pared by 2 bases and J by 6 bases, with 10 bases between. The CDR3 here is CASSYRRIHGYTF. The CDR3 DNA reads TGTGCCAGCAGTTACCGACGGATCCATGGCTACACCTTC.

The rearrangement uses TRBV29-1 and TRBJ2-5; D unclear. Trimming removed 3 bases at V and 6 bases at J, with 11 bases between. The V gene's germline CDR1 is SQVTM and CDR2 ANQGSEA. This CDR3 has 12 amino acids. DNA of the CDR3: TGCAGCGTTGACCACGTTGGGAAGACCCAGTACTTC. It codes for CSVDHVGKTQYF. Filled out from reference TRBV29-1 and TRBJ2-5, the complete variable domain reads SAVISQKPSRDICQRGTSLTIQCQVDSQVTMMFWYRQQPGQSLTLIATANQGSEATYESGFVIDKFPISRPNLTFSTLTVSNMSPEDSSIYLCSVDHVGKTQYFGPGTRLLVL.

This clone was counted between two and nine times. The chain recombines TRBV5-1 with TRBJ2-7, with 9 bases fitting TRBD2. This CDR3 is built from 16 residues. The germline CDR1 and CDR2 sequences are SGHRS and YFSETQ. With 4 bases clipped from V and 0 bases from J, the junction kept 8 bases outside the gene matches. The CDR3 here is CASSRRLADSSYEQYF. In nucleotides, the CDR3 is TGCGCCAGCAGCCGTAGACTAGCGGACAGCTCCTACGAGCAGTACTTC.

In its sample, this clone was seen once. The chain couples TRBV14 to TRBJ1-2; no firm D call. Per germline, CDR1 SGHDN and CDR2 FVKESK. The CDR3 has 14 residues. The germline V and J ends were trimmed by 4 bases and 1 base, with 10 bases remaining between them. For the CDR3, the DNA is TGTGCCAGCAGCCGAGAAGAAGTTAACTATGGCTACACCTTC. It yields the protein CASSREEVNYGYTF. The full variable domain, with the rest looked up from reference TRBV14 and TRBJ1-2, is EAGVTQFPSHSVIEKGQTVTLRCDPISGHDNLYWYRRVMGKEIKFLLHFVKESKQDESGMPNNRFLAERTGGTYSTLKVQPAELEDSGVYFCASSREEVNYGYTFGSGTRLTVV.

This clone turned up a few times. The V call is TRBV19, the J call TRBJ1-6; TRBD1 might be the D (5 bases). The CDR3 extends over 13 amino acids. Looked up from germline, CDR1 is LNHDA and CDR2 is SQIVND (reference sequence). Trimming took off 10 bases at V and 6 bases at J, with 13 bases between the two ends. CDR3 protein: CATCGGTNSPLHF. CDR3 bases: TGTGCCACTTGCGGGGGTACTAATTCACCCCTCCACTTT.

The CDR3 reads CASSGTGKETQYF. CDR3 sequence (DNA): TGTGCCAGCAGTGGGACAGGTAAAGAGACCCAGTACTTC. The chain is built from TRBV6-1 and TRBJ2-5; 7 positions match TRBD1. The CDR3 has 13 residues. Per the germline V gene, CDR1 is MNHNS and CDR2 is SASEGT. J gave up 3 bases and V 4 bases, and 2 bases lay outside the gene matches.

The chain uses TRBV19 and TRBJ2-7; the match to TRBD1 covers 11 bases. V lost 4 bases to trimming and J lost 8 bases; unmatched junction nucleotides: 10. Per germline, CDR1 LNHDA and CDR2 SQIVND (reference sequence). The CDR3 runs to 15 residues. CDR3 DNA: TGTGCCAGTAGTAGGACAGGGGGCCCCAAGGTGAAGCAGTACTTC. Its protein product is CASSRTGGPKVKQYF.

The J gene is TRBJ2-1, the V gene TRBV28; 9 bases fit TRBD2. CDR3 length: 16 residues. J lost 4 bases, V lost 5 bases, and 9 bases had no gene match. The germline V gene encodes CDR1 MDHEN and CDR2 SYDVKM. CDR3 sequence: CASSLTGTSPYNEQFF. Here the CDR3 DNA reads TGTGCCAGCAGTCTCACCGGGACTAGCCCTTACAATGAGCAGTTCTTC.

The gene calls are TRBV5-8 and TRBJ2-7, with no clear D. Germline V gene lookup returns CDR1 SGHTS and CDR2 YDEGEE. The CDR3 consists of 10 residues. V lost 4 bases and J 4 bases, leaving 3 bases between the germline ends. In DNA, the CDR3 is TGTGCCAGCAGCCTTTACGAGCAGTACTTC. Encoded protein: CASSLYEQYF.

In this sample, this clone is medium-sized. The gene calls are TRBV7-9 and TRBJ1-5, with TRBD1 matching 8 bases. The CDR3 runs 17 residues. The germline V gene has CDR1 SEHNR and CDR2 FQNEAQ (reference sequence). V was clipped by 5 bases and J by 1 base; unmatched bases: 10. DNA for the CDR3: TGTGCCAGCAGCCCACCATACAGGGGGAGCAGCAATCAGCCCCAGCATTTT. Its protein product is CASSPPYRGSSNQPQHF. Full variable domain (rest looked up from reference TRBV7-9 and TRBJ1-5): DTGVSQNPRHKITKRGQNVTFRCDPISEHNRLYWYRQTLGQGPEFLTYFQNEAQLEKSRLLSDRFSAERPKGSFSTLEIQRTEQGDSAMYLCASSPPYRGSSNQPQHFGDGTRLSIL.

The chain couples TRBV7-9 to TRBJ2-3; D is undetermined. The V end was cut by 2 bases, the J end by 4 bases, with 16 bases between. The CDR3 consists of 16 residues. Germline lookup yields CDR1 SEHNR and CDR2 FQNEAQ (reference sequence). CDR3: CASSLRDPPRADTQYF. CDR3 coding DNA: TGTGCCAGCAGCTTAAGAGATCCCCCCCGGGCAGATACGCAGTATTTT.

The rearrangement joins TRBV11-3 to TRBJ1-1, with D hard to call. The CDR3 has 13 amino acids. V was shortened by 3 bases and J by 1 base, with 6 bases between the two germline ends. Germline-derived CDR1 and CDR2 are SGHNT and YENEEA. CDR3 in amino acids: CASSFSQNTEAFF. CDR3 coding DNA: TGTGCCAGCAGCTTCAGTCAGAACACTGAAGCTTTCTTT.

This clone showed up just once. This chain joins TRBV5-4 and TRBJ2-3; D could derive from TRBD1 or TRBD2 (5 bases each). The CDR3 is 13 amino acids. Looked up from germline, CDR1 is SGHNT and CDR2 is YYREEE (reference sequence). V lost 0 bases to trimming and J lost 3 bases, with 5 bases between them. CDR3 in DNA: TGTGCCAGCAGCTTGGGGGGGACAGATACGCAGTATTTT. Translating gives CASSLGGTDTQYF.

This clone was recorded a few times. The V and J genes are TRBV12-5 and TRBJ2-7; D is perhaps TRBD1 (5 bases). CDR3 size: 14 residues. The germline gives CDR1 LGHNT, CDR2 FRNRAP. V lost 6 bases and J lost 3, with 15 bases in between. CDR3 sequence (DNA): TGTGCTAGTGGCCCGTCAGGGTATGTCTACGAGCAGTACTTC. Translation: CASGPSGYVYEQYF.

This sequence joins TRBV7-2 and TRBJ2-2; D gene uncertain. V gave up 5 bases and J gave up 1 base, with 8 bases separating them. The CDR3 spans 14 residues. Germline V gives CDR1 SGHTA, CDR2 FQGNSA. The CDR3 DNA is TGTGCCAGCAGCCCTATCATGAACACCGGGGAGCTGTTTTTT. Amino acids: CASSPIMNTGELFF.

The count of this clone is one. The J gene is TRBJ2-5, the V gene TRBV5-1; TRBD2 matches at 11 bases. The J call is uncertain, as TRBJ2-7 better fits the DNA end. The CDR3 spans 16 residues. Germline V gene data show CDR1 as SGHRS and CDR2 as YFSETQ. CDR3 sequence: CASSLLGLAVVDEQYF. The CDR3 DNA sequence: TGCGCCAGCAGCTTACTGGGACTAGCGGTTGTTGACGAGCAGTACTTC.